A selection of T cell receptor beta chains follows, all from one sample in a study of T-cell memory formation after mild COVID-19. TCRdb re-derived calls from the 5' RACE reads in MiXCR, one entry per CDR3 protein. The repertoire holds roughly 400,000 distinct CDR3 sequences, with roughly 18% as singletons. Sample: PBMCs or a T cell subset sorted from them (not recorded which). Receptors were obtained from a man between 18 and 29 years old who had mild COVID-19 (a few samples of this study predate the infection). Cell type and time point are not known. Each CDR3 is given with its conserved first and last residue. D genes are given only for firm matches. Size values are once, few and many counts, or a class for expanded clones, and some rows have none.

J	V	size	D	DNA	CDR3
TRBJ1-3	TRBV7-2	few	NA	TGTGCCAGCAGCTTAGCGCGCGGGGGGTTGGGTGGAAACACCATATATTTT	CASSLARGGLGGNTIYF
TRBJ2-5	TRBV14	many	NA	TGTGCCAGCAGCCAAGATTGGGGAGAGACCCAGTACTTC	CASSQDWGETQYF
TRBJ2-6	TRBV18	few	TRBD1	TGTGCCAGCTCACGACAGGGATCGTTAACTGGGGCCAACGTCCTGACTTTC	CASSRQGSLTGANVLTF
TRBJ2-6	TRBV20-1	NA	NA	TGCAGTGGGCCGTCCCCCCGGGTCCTGACTTTC	CSGPSPRVLTF
TRBJ1-3	TRBV5-1	NA	NA	TGCGCCAGCAGCGAGGGGAACACCTTGAACACCATATATTTT	CASSEGNTLNTIYF
TRBJ2-2	TRBV5-1	NA	NA	TGCGCCAGCAGCGGAGGGGTCATAGAAACCGGGGAGCTGTTTTTT	CASSGGVIETGELFF
TRBJ1-3	TRBV12-3/TRBV12-4	few	NA	TGTGCCAGCACCCCGGGCCTCTCTGGAAACACCATATATTTT	CASTPGLSGNTIYF
TRBJ2-3	TRBV20-1	NA	NA	TGCAGTGTCGTTTCAGATACGCAGTATTTT	CSVVSDTQYF
TRBJ2-7	TRBV7-6	few	NA	TGTGCCAGCAGCCCTCGGACAAAATACGAGCAGTACTTC	CASSPRTKYEQYF
TRBJ1-6	TRBV5-1	few	TRBD1	TGCGCCAGCAGCTTGGGGACAGGGGACAGGGATGATTCACCCCTCCACTTT	CASSLGTGDRDDSPLHF
TRBJ2-2	TRBV5-4	NA	NA	TGTGCCAGCAGCCCCGCCGGGACTCTGGACGGGGAGCTGTTTTTT	CASSPAGTLDGELFF
TRBJ2-7	TRBV12-3/TRBV12-4	NA	NA	TGTGCCAGCAGTCCCCGTTTCGACGAGCAGTACTTC	CASSPRFDEQYF
TRBJ2-3	TRBV6-6	NA	TRBD1	TGTGCCAGCATAGGACAGGGTGTATATTTCACAGATACGCAGTATTTT	CASIGQGVYFTDTQYF
TRBJ2-1	TRBV9	many	NA	TGTGCCAGCAGCCTAGGAGGGGGCCAGTACAATGAGCAGTTCTTC	CASSLGGGQYNEQFF
TRBJ1-6	TRBV4-1	few	NA	TGCGCCAGCAGCCAAGAGGGACGTGAAAGGGGATCACCCCTCCACTTT	CASSQEGRERGSPLHF
TRBJ2-1	TRBV11-3	few	NA	TGTGCCAGCAGCCGCGGGGGCCGCTCCTACAATGAGCAGTTCTTC	CASSRGGRSYNEQFF
TRBJ2-5	TRBV3-1	NA	NA	TGTGCCAGCAGCCTCCGGGGGAGCGGACCCCAGAAGACCCAGTACTTC	CASSLRGSGPQKTQYF
TRBJ2-1	TRBV12-3/TRBV12-4	NA	NA	TGTGCCAGCAGACCGAGGCGCAATGAGCAGTTCTTC	CASRPRRNEQFF
TRBJ2-1	TRBV10-3	NA	TRBD1	TGTGCCACCGAGGGACAGGGCGATGAGCAGTTCTTC	CATEGQGDEQFF
TRBJ2-1	TRBV6-5	NA	TRBD2	TGTGCCAGCAGTCTTGGATCAGCGGGGGCTAATGAGCAGTTCTTC	CASSLGSAGANEQFF
TRBJ2-2	TRBV6-1	NA	NA	TGTGCCAGCAGTGCAACTTCAGGGCCCGGGGAGCTGTTTTTT	CASSATSGPGELFF
TRBJ2-6	TRBV11-3	NA	NA	TGTGCCAGCAGCTTAGGTGAATCCGGGGCCAACGTCCTGACTTTC	CASSLGESGANVLTF
TRBJ2-3	TRBV9	few	NA	TGTGCCAGCAGCTTCTCGACGGACCCTAGCACAGATACGCAGTATTTT	CASSFSTDPSTDTQYF
TRBJ2-1	TRBV9	few	NA	TGTGCCAGCAGCGACTCAGGCTCCTACAATGAGCAGTTCTTC	CASSDSGSYNEQFF
TRBJ1-3	TRBV12-3/TRBV12-4	few	NA	TGTGCCAGCAGACTGACAGGCTCCCCAGGGAGCACCATATATTTT	CASRLTGSPGSTIYF
TRBJ1-2	TRBV28	NA	NA	TGTGCCAGCAGCCAGCCAATTTATGGCTACACCTTC	CASSQPIYGYTF
TRBJ2-1	TRBV11-3	NA	TRBD1	TGTGCCAGCAGCTTGATAACAGGGGCAACGAATGAGCAGTTCTTC	CASSLITGATNEQFF
TRBJ1-4	TRBV7-9	NA	NA	TGTGCCAGCAGCTTTGATGGGGGGCAGAGGGAACTGTTTTTT	CASSFDGGQRELFF
TRBJ2-4	TRBV7-9	medium-sized	NA	TGTGCCAGCAGCTTAAGAGGGGCCAAAAACATTCAGTACTTC	CASSLRGAKNIQYF
TRBJ1-5	TRBV12-3/TRBV12-4	few	NA	NA	CASSTSGSNQPQHF
TRBJ1-2	TRBV7-8	NA	TRBD1	TGTGCCAGCAGCCCTATGGGACAGACTAACTATGGCTACACCTTC	CASSPMGQTNYGYTF
TRBJ1-5	TRBV7-3	few	TRBD1	TGTGCCAGCATCCCACCCAGCAGGGGGCTTGATCAGCCCCAGCATTTT	CASIPPSRGLDQPQHF
TRBJ2-7	TRBV27	NA	NA	TGTGCCAGCAGGCGGGACAGCTCCTATACCTACGAGCAGTACTTC	CASRRDSSYTYEQYF
TRBJ1-1	TRBV10-3	many	NA	TGTGCCATCAGTGGGTCCCAGGGGCAAAGAGACGCTTTCTTT	CAISGSQGQRDAFF
TRBJ1-2	TRBV2	NA	TRBD1	TGTGCCAGCAGTCCCCAGGGGGTGAACACCTTC	CASSPQGVNTF
TRBJ1-4	TRBV20-1	NA	NA	TGCAGTGCTAGGACGGAGATGGGGCATGAAAAACTGTTTTTT	CSARTEMGHEKLFF
TRBJ2-5	TRBV9	few	NA	TGTGCCAGCAGCGGATGGGACTTCCAAGAGACCCAGTACTTC	CASSGWDFQETQYF
TRBJ2-1	TRBV7-2	NA	NA	TGTGCCAGCAGCTTTACCAGGCAGGGGAACAATGAGCAGTTCTTC	CASSFTRQGNNEQFF
TRBJ2-2	TRBV7-9	NA	NA	TGTGCCAGCAGCTTCCAGAGCGCGGACACCGGGGAGCTGTTTTTT	CASSFQSADTGELFF
TRBJ1-5	TRBV4-1	once	TRBD1	TGCGCCAGCAGCCTAGGACAGGGGAATCAGCCCAAGCATTTT	CASSLGQGNQPKHF